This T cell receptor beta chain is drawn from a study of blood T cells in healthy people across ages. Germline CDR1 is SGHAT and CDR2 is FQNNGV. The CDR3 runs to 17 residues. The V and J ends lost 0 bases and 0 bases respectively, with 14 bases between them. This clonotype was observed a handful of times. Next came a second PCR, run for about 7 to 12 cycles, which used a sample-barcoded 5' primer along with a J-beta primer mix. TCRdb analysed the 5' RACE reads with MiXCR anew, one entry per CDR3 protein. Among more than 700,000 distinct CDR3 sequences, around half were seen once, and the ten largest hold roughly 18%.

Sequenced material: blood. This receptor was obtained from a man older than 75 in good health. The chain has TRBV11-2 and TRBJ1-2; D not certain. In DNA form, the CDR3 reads TGTGCCAGCAGCTTAGATTTGGGTTCAGATCCTAACTATGGCTACACCTTC. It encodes CASSLDLGSDPNYGYTF. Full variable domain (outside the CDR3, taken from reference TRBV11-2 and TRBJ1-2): EAGVAQSPRYKIIEKRQSVAFWCNPISGHATLYWYQQILGQGPKLLIQFQNNGVVDDSQLPKDRFSAERLKGVDSTLKIQPAKLEDSAVYLCASSLDLGSDPNYGYTFGSGTRLTVV.